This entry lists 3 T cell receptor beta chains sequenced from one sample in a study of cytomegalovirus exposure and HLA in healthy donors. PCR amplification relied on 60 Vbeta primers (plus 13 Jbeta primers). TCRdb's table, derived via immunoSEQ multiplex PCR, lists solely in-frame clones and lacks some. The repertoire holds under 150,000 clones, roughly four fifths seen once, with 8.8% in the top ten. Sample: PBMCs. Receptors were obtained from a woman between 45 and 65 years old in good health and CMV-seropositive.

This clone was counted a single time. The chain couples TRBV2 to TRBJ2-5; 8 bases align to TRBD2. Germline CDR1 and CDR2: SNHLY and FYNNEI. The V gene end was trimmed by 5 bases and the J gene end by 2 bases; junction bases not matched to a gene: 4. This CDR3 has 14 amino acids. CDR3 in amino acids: CASSRGTSQETQYF. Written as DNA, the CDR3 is TGTGCCAGCAGTCGTGGGACTAGTCAAGAGACCCAGTACTTC.

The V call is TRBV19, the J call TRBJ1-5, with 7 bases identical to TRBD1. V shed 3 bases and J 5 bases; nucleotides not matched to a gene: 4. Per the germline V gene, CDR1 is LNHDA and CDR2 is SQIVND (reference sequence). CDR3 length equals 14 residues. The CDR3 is CASSMTGNHQPQHF. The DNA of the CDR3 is TGTGCCAGTAGTATGACAGGGAATCATCAGCCCCAGCATTTT.

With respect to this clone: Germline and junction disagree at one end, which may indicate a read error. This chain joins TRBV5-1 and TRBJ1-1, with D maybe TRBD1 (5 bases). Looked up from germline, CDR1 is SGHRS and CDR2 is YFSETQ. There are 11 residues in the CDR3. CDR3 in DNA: TGCGCCAGCAGCCCGGACACCGAAGCTTTCTTT. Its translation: CASSPDTEAFF. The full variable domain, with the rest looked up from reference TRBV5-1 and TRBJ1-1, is KAGVTQTPRYLIKTRGQQVTLSCSPISGHRSVSWYQQTPGQGLQFLFEYFSETQRNKGNFPGRFSGRQFSNSRSEMNVSTLELGDSALYLCASSPDTEAFFGQGTRLTVV.